These T cell receptor beta chains were read from a single sample in a study of CD8 T cells in ankylosing spondylitis. TCRdb re-analysed the 5' RACE reads in MiXCR, keeping a single row per CDR3 protein. The table includes 300,000 to 400,000 distinct CDR3 sequences, 20% detected once. The specimen was blood, either unsorted or a sorted T cell fraction (not recorded which). Every receptor here comes from a male donor with ankylosing spondylitis or in good health (not recorded which). Each CDR3 is given with its conserved first and last residue. Each record gives: J gene, clone size, D gene, V gene, CDR3 DNA, CDR3 protein. The D gene is left open where the match is weak. Size tells how often a clone was seen (once, few, many) or the class of an expanded clone, and some rows leave it out.

J: TRBJ2-1; size: .; D: TRBD1; V: TRBV6-1; DNA: TGTGCCAGCAGTCAAGACAGGGGGGCCAAGGTGTTCTTC; CDR3: CASSQDRGAKVFF
J: TRBJ2-1; size: once; D: TRBD2; V: TRBV27; DNA: TGTGCCAGCAGTGCCACGACTAGCGGGGGGCTCGGGAGCTCCTACAATGAGCAGTTCTTC; CDR3: CASSATTSGGLGSSYNEQFF
J: TRBJ2-5; size: few; D: .; V: TRBV25-1; DNA: TGTGCCAGCAGGGCTAGCGCCCAAGAGACCCAGTACTTC; CDR3: CASRASAQETQYF
J: TRBJ2-5; size: .; D: .; V: TRBV15; DNA: TGTGCCACCAGCGAAGGGGAGACCCAGTACTTC; CDR3: CATSEGETQYF
J: TRBJ1-6; size: few; D: .; V: TRBV6-1; DNA: TGTGCCAGCAGGAGACAGTATAATTCACCCCTCCACTTT; CDR3: CASRRQYNSPLHF
J: TRBJ2-7; size: .; D: .; V: TRBV28; DNA: TGTGCCAGCAGTTTACACGAGGGGGTCTACGAGCAGTACTTC; CDR3: CASSLHEGVYEQYF
J: TRBJ2-5; size: few; D: .; V: TRBV4-1; DNA: TGCGCCAGCGGACGACAAGAGACCCAGTACTTC; CDR3: CASGRQETQYF
J: TRBJ2-2; size: .; D: TRBD1; V: TRBV9; DNA: TGTGCCAGCAGCCTCACAGGGGATCGTAGCGGGGAGCTGTTTTTT; CDR3: CASSLTGDRSGELFF
J: TRBJ2-7; size: .; D: .; V: TRBV9; DNA: TGTGCCAGCAGCGCGAAAGAGGATTATTCCTACGAGCAGTACTTC; CDR3: CASSAKEDYSYEQYF
J: TRBJ2-1; size: few; D: .; V: TRBV12-3/TRBV12-4; DNA: TGTGCCAGCAGTTTTGGGCCAAACAATGAGCAGTTCTTC; CDR3: CASSFGPNNEQFF
J: TRBJ2-3; size: .; D: TRBD1; V: TRBV12-3/TRBV12-4; DNA: TGTGCCAGCAGTCTTGCGACAGGGACCACAGATACGCAGTATTTT; CDR3: CASSLATGTTDTQYF